These 7 T cell receptor beta chains originate from one sample sequenced in a study of monozygotic twins with inflammatory bowel disease. Reanalyzing the 5' RACE reads, TCRdb keeps one entry per CDR3 protein, without DNA. This sample's table reports over 350,000 distinct CDR3 sequences. The specimen was blood. All receptors come from a human donor with ulcerative colitis or Crohn's disease, or a healthy co-twin of an affected twin (not recorded which).

This chain joins TRBV20-1 and TRBJ1-2; TCRdb gives TRBD1 as the D gene, but with no DNA this cannot be confirmed. Germline CDR1 DFQATT, CDR2 SNEGSKA (reference sequence). The length of the CDR3 is 13 residues. The CDR3: CSATTQGNYGYTF.

This chain uses TRBV7-3 with TRBJ2-7; there is no DNA to check the TCRdb D call of TRBD1. Looked up from germline, CDR1 is SGHTA and CDR2 is FQGTGA. The CDR3 extends over 15 amino acids. CDR3 sequence: CASSDAGTAFYEQYF. Complete variable domain (other parts from reference TRBV7-3 and TRBJ2-7): GAGVSQTPSNKVTEKGKYVELRCDPISGHTALYWYRQSLGQGPEFLIYFQGTGAADDSGLPNDRFFAVRPEGSVSTLKIQRTERGDSAVYLCASSDAGTAFYEQYFGPGTRLTVT.

The V call is TRBV9, the J call TRBJ1-4; TCRdb's D call, TRBD1, is unchecked because there is no DNA. CDR3 size: 15 residues. Germline assignment: CDR1 SGDLS and CDR2 YYNGEE. The CDR3: CASSPRGDRFEKLFF.

The CDR3 protein is CASSLVPDRGDTQYF. The V gene is TRBV7-9, the J gene TRBJ2-3; TCRdb outputs TRBD1, but without DNA this stays unchecked. The germline gives CDR1 SEHNR, CDR2 FQNEAQ (reference sequence). The CDR3 has 15 residues.

This chain joins TRBV9 and TRBJ2-7; checking the TCRdb D call of TRBD1 is not possible without DNA. CDR3 length: 14 residues. CDR1 SGDLS and CDR2 YYNGEE come from the germline V gene. The CDR3 here is CASSVGGDSYEQYF.

V is TRBV4-1 and J is TRBJ1-3. CDR1 is MGHRA, CDR2 YSYEKL, per germline. This CDR3 is 14 amino acids long. The CDR3 sequence is CASSQGGTGNTIYF.

The chain's CDR3 is CSARQGVSDEQYF. The chain uses TRBV20-1 and TRBJ2-7; TCRdb selects TRBD1, and the lack of DNA leaves this call unchecked. This CDR3 has 13 residues. The germline gives CDR1 DFQATT, CDR2 SNEGSKA (reference sequence).